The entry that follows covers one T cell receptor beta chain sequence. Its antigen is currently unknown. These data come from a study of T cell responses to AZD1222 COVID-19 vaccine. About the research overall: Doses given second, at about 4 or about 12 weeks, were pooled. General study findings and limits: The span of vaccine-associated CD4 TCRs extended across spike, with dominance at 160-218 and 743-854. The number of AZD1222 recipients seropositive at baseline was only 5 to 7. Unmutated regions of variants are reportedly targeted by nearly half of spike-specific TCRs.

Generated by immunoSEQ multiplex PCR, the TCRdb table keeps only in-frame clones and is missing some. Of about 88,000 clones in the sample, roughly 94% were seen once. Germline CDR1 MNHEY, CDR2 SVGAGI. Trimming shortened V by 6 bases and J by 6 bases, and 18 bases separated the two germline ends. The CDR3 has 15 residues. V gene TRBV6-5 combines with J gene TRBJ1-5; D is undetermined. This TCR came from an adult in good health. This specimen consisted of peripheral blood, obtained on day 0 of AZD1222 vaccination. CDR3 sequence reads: CASRPTWEAAQPQHF. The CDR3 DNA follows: TGTGCCAGCAGGCCGACGTGGGAGGCGGCTCAGCCCCAGCATTTT.